The clone carrying this T cell receptor beta chain was seen many times. Then a second PCR, running roughly 7 to 11 cycles, was carried out with a sample-barcoded 5' primer and a J-beta primer mix. MiXCR, applied by TCRdb to the 5' RACE reads, yields one record per CDR3 protein. Of roughly 1,800,000 distinct CDR3 sequences listed, roughly 50% are singletons. Germline CDR1 SGHTA, CDR2 FQGNSA. CDR3 length: 12 residues. This entry comes from a study of blood T cells in healthy people across ages. Sequenced material: blood. The V call is TRBV7-2, the J call TRBJ2-5; D uncertain. The last part of the DNA fits TRBJ2-7 better; the J call may be wrong. The sequence came from a woman aged 40 to 49 in good health. DNA for the CDR3: TGTGCCAGCAGCTTATTACGGGACGAGCAGTACTTC. Translated: CASSLLRDEQYF.